Following are 17 T cell receptor beta chains from one sample sequenced in a study of CD4 and CD8 cells across lung adenocarcinoma regions. One entry per CDR3 protein, called by TCRdb with MiXCR from the PCR reads. The data hold about 2,500 distinct CDR3 sequences, with 67% observed a single time. Sequenced material: CD4+ T cells from the center of a lung tumor. These receptors originate from a female donor with lung adenocarcinoma. The CD4 and CD8 labels of this study may be unreliable.

In its sample, this clonotype was seen a few times. The J gene is TRBJ2-3, the V gene TRBV27; unclear D gene. V gave up 6 bases and J gave up 8 bases, with 21 bases separating them. This CDR3 contains 15 residues. Germline V gives CDR1 MNHEY, CDR2 SMNVEV (reference sequence). CDR3 amino acids: CASSKPGSKVGTQYF. The CDR3 region has the DNA TGTGCCAGCAGCAAGCCGGGCTCTAAAGTAGGTACGCAGTATTTT.

This chain uses TRBV6-5 with TRBJ2-1; D possibly corresponds to TRBD1 (5 bases). The CDR3 sequence is 13 residues long. The V end was cut by 2 bases, the J end by 5 bases, with 7 bases between. The V gene's germline CDR1 is MNHEY and CDR2 SVGAGI. The CDR3 DNA sequence: TGTGCCAGCAGTTACCGCAGGGACAATGAGCAGTTCTTC. Amino acid sequence: CASSYRRDNEQFF.

The chain joins TRBV6-1 to TRBJ2-1; 12 nucleotides match TRBD2. Losses at the gene ends were 9 bases for V and 4 bases for J; bases not matched to a gene: 4. Germline CDR1 MNHNS, CDR2 SASEGT. The CDR3 has 14 residues. DNA of the CDR3: TGTGCCAGTTTTCTAGCGGGAGGGTACAATGAGCAGTTCTTC. Translation gives CASFLAGGYNEQFF.

This clonotype was seen once. The chain combines TRBV6-1 with TRBJ1-2, with TRBD1 matching over 12 bases. The CDR3 spans 17 residues. The germline V gene has CDR1 MNHNS and CDR2 SASEGT. The J segment lost 0 bases and the V segment lost 2 bases, leaving 4 bases of the junction unmatched. CDR3 sequence: CASSEWDRGPSNYGYTF. The CDR3 bases are TGTGCCAGCAGTGAATGGGACAGGGGGCCCTCTAACTATGGCTACACCTTC.

The chain couples TRBV7-2 to TRBJ1-1; D unclear. Trimming took off 1 base at V and 3 bases at J, with 6 bases between the two ends. Per the germline V gene, CDR1 is SGHTA and CDR2 is FQGNSA. CDR3 size: 13 residues. The CDR3, as DNA: TGTGCCAGCAGCTTAGATCCCTACACTGAAGCTTTCTTT. This sequence encodes CASSLDPYTEAFF.

CDR3 nucleotide sequence: TGTGCCAGCAGTCGGGACAGGAAAAACACCGGGGAGCTGTTTTTT. It translates to CASSRDRKNTGELFF. This chain joins TRBV6-1 and TRBJ2-2, with 8 bases aligning to TRBD1. V trimming: 5 bases; J trimming: 2 bases; junction bases outside the gene matches: 4. The germline V gene encodes CDR1 MNHNS and CDR2 SASEGT. This CDR3 region has 15 residues.

The CDR3 DNA reads TGTGCCAGCAGTGGTCGGACTAGCGGGAAACCCGAGCAGTTCTTC. Protein product: CASSGRTSGKPEQFF. The genes are TRBV6-1 and TRBJ2-1; 12 bases line up with TRBD2. The CDR3 has 15 residues. V dropped 4 bases and J dropped 10; count of bases not matched to a gene: 8. The germline V gene encodes CDR1 MNHNS and CDR2 SASEGT.

The rearrangement links TRBV6-5 to TRBJ2-7, with 10 bases identical to TRBD2. Near its end, the DNA agrees better with TRBJ2-1, so the J call may be wrong. In germline, CDR1 is MNHEY, CDR2 SVGAGI. CDR3 length: 15 amino acids. The CDR3 is CASSSPSGSLYEQFF. The CDR3 coding sequence is TGTGCCAGCAGTTCGCCTAGCGGGAGTCTCTATGAGCAGTTCTTC.

This clonotype was observed a few times. The chain carries TRBV7-2 and TRBJ2-3; TRBD2 matches 8 bases. V shed 5 bases and J 5 bases; nucleotides not matched to a gene: 6. Per germline, CDR1 SGHTA and CDR2 FQGNSA. The CDR3 length is 14 residues. CDR3 in DNA: TGTGCCAGCAGCCCAGACGGGAGGGGAGATACGCAGTATTTT. Its protein product is CASSPDGRGDTQYF.

The CDR3 DNA is TGTGCCAGCGGACTAGCGGGGGGGAAGAATACGCAGTATTTT. This gives the protein CASGLAGGKNTQYF. V is TRBV6-1 and J is TRBJ2-3, with 15 positions matching TRBD2. Unmatched junction bases numbered 4, after V lost 8 bases and J lost 7 bases. The germline V gene has CDR1 MNHNS and CDR2 SASEGT. This CDR3 has 14 residues.

The chain links TRBV6-1 to TRBJ2-1; no firm D call. TRBJ2-7 explains the end of the DNA better; the J call may be wrong. Germline CDR1 MNHNS, CDR2 SASEGT. This CDR3 has 14 residues. CDR3 protein: CASSINSGAYEQYF. For the CDR3, the DNA is TGTGCCAGCAGTATCAACTCGGGCGCCTACGAGCAGTACTTC.

The chain combines TRBV6-1 with TRBJ1-5; TRBD1 agrees at 9 bases. The CDR3 loop spans 16 amino acids. Germline V gene sequence: CDR1 MNHNS, CDR2 SASEGT. Germline trimming cut 7 bases from V and 5 bases from J; bases unmatched to any gene: 12. The CDR3: CASKDRGRGGDQPQHF. CDR3 bases: TGTGCCAGCAAGGACAGGGGCCGGGGGGGGGATCAGCCCCAGCATTTT.

The chain couples TRBV5-1 to TRBJ2-6; no clear D gene. Germline V CDR1 and CDR2: SGHRS, YFSETQ. The CDR3 contains 17 residues. V lost 1 base to trimming and J lost 0 bases, with 11 bases between them. CDR3 sequence reads: CASSLPGQASGANVLTF. The CDR3 DNA is TGCGCCAGCAGCTTGCCCGGGCAGGCCTCTGGGGCCAACGTCCTGACTTTC.

For the CDR3, the DNA is TGTGCCAACAGGTCAGGGACTACACAGAGCTACAATGAGCAGTTCTTC. Translating it yields CANRSGTTQSYNEQFF. The chain links TRBV6-1 to TRBJ2-1; 7 bases map to TRBD2. V lost 10 bases and J lost 3; bases outside the gene matches: 15. The germline gives CDR1 MNHNS, CDR2 SASEGT. The CDR3 spans 16 residues.

The V gene is TRBV7-8, the J gene TRBJ2-5; no clear D gene. V was pared by 5 bases and J by 8 bases, with 27 bases between. Germline-derived CDR1 and CDR2 are SGHVS and FQNEAQ. This CDR3 has 17 amino acids. The CDR3 is CASSPYTTLLAKNTQYF. In DNA form, the CDR3 reads TGTGCCAGCAGCCCCTACACGACCCTCTTAGCCAAAAACACCCAGTACTTC.

The chain combines TRBV6-1 with TRBJ2-2, with D possibly TRBD1 on 5 matching bases. V was pared by 5 bases and J by 3 bases, with 7 bases between. CDR1 MNHNS and CDR2 SASEGT come from the germline V gene. The CDR3 has 13 amino acids. The DNA of the CDR3 is TGTGCCAGCAGTCCGACAGACACCGGGGAGCTGTTTTTT. Protein product: CASSPTDTGELFF.

This chain links TRBV6-1 with TRBJ2-1; TRBD1 matches at 7 bases. This CDR3 region has 16 residues. Germline V gene data show CDR1 as MNHNS and CDR2 as SASEGT. V lost 5 bases, J lost 0 bases, and 7 bases stayed unmatched. The CDR3 DNA follows: TGTGCCAGCAGTCTGACGGGACAGACCTCCTACAATGAGCAGTTCTTC. This codes for CASSLTGQTSYNEQFF.